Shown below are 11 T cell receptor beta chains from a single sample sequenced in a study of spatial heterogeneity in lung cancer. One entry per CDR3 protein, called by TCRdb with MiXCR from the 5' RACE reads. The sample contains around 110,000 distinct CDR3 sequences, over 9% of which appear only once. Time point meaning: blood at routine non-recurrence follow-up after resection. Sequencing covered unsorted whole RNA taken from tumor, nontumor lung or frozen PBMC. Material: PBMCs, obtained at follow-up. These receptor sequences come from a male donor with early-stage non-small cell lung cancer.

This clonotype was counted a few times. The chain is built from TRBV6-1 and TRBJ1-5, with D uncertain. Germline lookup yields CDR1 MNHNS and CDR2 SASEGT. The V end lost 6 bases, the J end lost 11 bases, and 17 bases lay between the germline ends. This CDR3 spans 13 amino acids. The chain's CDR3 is CASSVDGPWAQHF. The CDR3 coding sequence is TGTGCCAGCAGCGTGGACGGCCCTTGGGCCCAGCATTTT.

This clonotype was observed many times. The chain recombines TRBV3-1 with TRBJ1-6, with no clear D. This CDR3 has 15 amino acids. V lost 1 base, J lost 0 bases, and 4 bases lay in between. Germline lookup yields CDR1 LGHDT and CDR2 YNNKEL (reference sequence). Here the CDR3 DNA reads TGTGCCAGCAGCCAAGCTCACTCCTATAATTCACCCCTCCACTTT. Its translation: CASSQAHSYNSPLHF.

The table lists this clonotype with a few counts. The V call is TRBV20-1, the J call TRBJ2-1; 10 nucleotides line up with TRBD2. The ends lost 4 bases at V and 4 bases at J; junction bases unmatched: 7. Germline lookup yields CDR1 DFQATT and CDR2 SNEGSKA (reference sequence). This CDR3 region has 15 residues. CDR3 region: CSAKRTSGTYNEQFF. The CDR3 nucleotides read TGCAGTGCTAAACGGACTAGCGGAACTTACAATGAGCAGTTCTTC.

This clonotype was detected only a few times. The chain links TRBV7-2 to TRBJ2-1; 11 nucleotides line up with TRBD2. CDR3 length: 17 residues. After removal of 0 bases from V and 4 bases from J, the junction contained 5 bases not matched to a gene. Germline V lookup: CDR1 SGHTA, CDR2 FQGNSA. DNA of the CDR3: TGTGCCAGCAGCTTAGCTGCTAGCGGGGGGCCTTACAATGAGCAGTTCTTC. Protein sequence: CASSLAASGGPYNEQFF.

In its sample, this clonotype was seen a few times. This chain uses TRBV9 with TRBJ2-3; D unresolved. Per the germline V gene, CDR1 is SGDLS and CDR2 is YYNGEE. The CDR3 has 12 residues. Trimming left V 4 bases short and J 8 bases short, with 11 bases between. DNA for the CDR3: TGTGCCAGCAGCCCTTCGGCGTTTACGCAGTATTTT. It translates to CASSPSAFTQYF.

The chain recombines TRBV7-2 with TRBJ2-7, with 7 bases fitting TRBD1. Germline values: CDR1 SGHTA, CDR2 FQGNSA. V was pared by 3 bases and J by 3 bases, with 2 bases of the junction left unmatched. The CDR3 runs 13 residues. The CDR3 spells CASSLTGIYEQYF. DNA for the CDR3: TGTGCCAGCAGCTTGACAGGGATCTACGAGCAGTACTTC.

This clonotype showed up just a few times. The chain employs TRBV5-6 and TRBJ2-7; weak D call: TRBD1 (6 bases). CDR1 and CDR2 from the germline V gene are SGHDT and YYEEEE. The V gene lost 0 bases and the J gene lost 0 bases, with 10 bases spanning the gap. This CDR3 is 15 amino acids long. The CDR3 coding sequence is TGTGCCAGCAGCTTGGGGACAGCCTACTCCTACGAGCAGTACTTC. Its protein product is CASSLGTAYSYEQYF.

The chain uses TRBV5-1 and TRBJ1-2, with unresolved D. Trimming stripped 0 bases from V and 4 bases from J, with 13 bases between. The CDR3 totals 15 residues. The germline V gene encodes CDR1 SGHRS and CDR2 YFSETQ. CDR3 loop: CASSLGSNSAYGYTF. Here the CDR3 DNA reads TGCGCCAGCAGCTTGGGGTCCAATTCTGCCTATGGCTACACCTTC.

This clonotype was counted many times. Written as DNA, the CDR3 is TGCGCCAGCAGCCAAGATTCCGGCATCAATCAGCCCCAGCATTTT. Amino acids: CASSQDSGINQPQHF. The chain joins TRBV4-3 to TRBJ1-5; D is undetermined. The CDR3 totals 15 residues. The germline V gene has CDR1 LGHNA and CDR2 YSLEER. The germline V and J ends were trimmed by 0 bases and 3 bases, with 9 bases remaining between them.

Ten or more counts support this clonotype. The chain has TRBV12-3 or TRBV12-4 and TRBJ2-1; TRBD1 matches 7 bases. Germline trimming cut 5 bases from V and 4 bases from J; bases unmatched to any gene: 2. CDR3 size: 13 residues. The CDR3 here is CASSPTGYNEQFF. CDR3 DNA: TGTGCCAGCAGTCCGACAGGGTACAATGAGCAGTTCTTC.

The CDR3 DNA sequence: TGTGCCAGCAGCGCCCGGGACAGTCACAACTATGGCTACACCTTC. Amino acid sequence: CASSARDSHNYGYTF. The chain is built from TRBV7-8 and TRBJ1-2; 7 bases match TRBD1. V lost 5 bases and J lost 2; bases outside the gene matches: 8. The CDR3 loop spans 15 amino acids. In germline, CDR1 is SGHVS, CDR2 FQNEAQ.